These 9 T cell receptor beta chains came from one sample sequenced in a study of blood T cell repertoires in COVID-19. Assay used: immunoSEQ multiplex PCR; TCRdb lists only in-frame clones, some missing. Of 85,000 to 100,000 clones listed, around 88% are singletons. The specimen sequenced was peripheral blood. Source of these receptors: a man between 50 and 59 years old with COVID-19, enrolled during active disease.

The CDR3, as DNA: TGTGCCACCGCGGGTAGACAGGCCCCCTCCTACAATGAGCAGTTCTTC. Translation gives CATAGRQAPSYNEQFF. This chain joins TRBV24-1 and TRBJ2-1; TRBD1 is a possible D gene (6 bases). The germline V gene encodes CDR1 KGHDR and CDR2 SFDVKD. Between the trimmed V and J ends, which lost 9 bases and 0 bases, there was a span of 17 bases. The length of the CDR3 is 16 residues.

V and J are TRBV6-1 and TRBJ2-2, with a weak D call TRBD2 (6 bases). The germline V gene has CDR1 MNHNS and CDR2 SASEGT. With 3 bases removed from V and 1 base from J, the gap between germline ends came to 6 bases. The CDR3 runs to 14 residues. The chain's CDR3 is CASSEGGNTGELFF. DNA of the CDR3: TGTGCCAGCAGTGAGGGAGGGAACACCGGGGAGCTGTTTTTT.

The CDR3 DNA follows: TGTGCCAGCAGCACAGTTGCGGGAGTAGGGAGCACTGAAGCTTTCTTT. Its protein product is CASSTVAGVGSTEAFF. This rearrangement joins TRBV7-8 to TRBJ1-1; no clear D gene. CDR3 length: 16 residues. Germline lookup yields CDR1 SGHVS and CDR2 FQNEAQ. V lost 5 bases, J lost 4 bases, and 20 bases lay in between.

J is TRBJ2-3 and V is TRBV27; 7 nucleotides line up with TRBD2. V dropped 5 bases and J dropped 0; count of bases not matched to a gene: 5. The CDR3 runs 15 residues. Per the germline V gene, CDR1 is MNHEY and CDR2 is SMNVEV (reference sequence). In DNA form, the CDR3 reads TGTGCCAGCAGTCTGGGGGGGTTTAGCACAGATACGCAGTATTTT. Translating gives CASSLGGFSTDTQYF.

V gene TRBV27 combines with J gene TRBJ2-7; TRBD1 might be the D (6 bases). The germline V gene has CDR1 MNHEY and CDR2 SMNVEV (reference sequence). The CDR3 spans 13 residues. The germline V and J ends were trimmed by 7 bases and 2 bases, with 12 bases remaining between them. CDR3 nucleotide sequence: TGTGCCAGCACCCAACAGGGAACCTACGAGCAGTACTTC. This translates into CASTQQGTYEQYF.

This rearrangement joins TRBV7-9 to TRBJ2-3; 13 nucleotides agree with TRBD2. CDR3 size: 17 residues. From germline, CDR1 is SEHNR and CDR2 FQNEAQ (reference sequence). The trim removed 3 bases at V and 2 bases at J, leaving 5 bases unmatched. The CDR3 DNA sequence: TGTGCCAGCAGCTTTCGGACTAGCGGGGGATCCACAGATACGCAGTATTTT. As protein: CASSFRTSGGSTDTQYF.

The chain uses TRBV4-2 and TRBJ1-6; D perhaps matches TRBD1 (5 bases). The CDR3 has 16 amino acids. Per germline, CDR1 LGHNA and CDR2 YNFKEQ. V was trimmed by 2 bases and J by 3 bases, leaving 11 bases between them. CDR3 region: CASSQSTVNYNSPLHF. The CDR3 DNA follows: TGTGCCAGCAGCCAATCGACAGTTAACTATAATTCACCCCTCCACTTT.

V gene TRBV19 combines with J gene TRBJ1-4; D call uncertain. CDR1 and CDR2 (germline): LNHDA, SQIVND (reference sequence). This CDR3 contains 14 residues. V lost 2 bases, J lost 5 bases, and 9 bases lay in between. CDR3 nucleotides: TGTGCCAGTAGTATATTTAACAGCAATGAAAAACTGTTTTTT. Its protein product is CASSIFNSNEKLFF.

This clone was seen once. V and J are TRBV18 and TRBJ2-6; the match to TRBD2 covers 8 bases. Germline V gene data show CDR1 as KGHSH and CDR2 as LQKENI. The CDR3 has 17 amino acids. Trimming cost V 6 bases and J 0 bases; bases outside gene matches: 7. Here the CDR3 DNA reads TGTGCCAGCTCCCCCCGGGGGGGGAGCTCTGGGGCCAACGTCCTGACTTTC. Residues: CASSPRGGSSGANVLTF.